This record looks at one T cell receptor (beta chain) sequence and its context. The antigen is unknown. Clones were read by immunoSEQ multiplex PCR, and TCRdb kept only the in-frame ones, dropping some. The sample shows tens of thousands of clones, about two thirds of them seen only once. There was relapse after autologous stem cell transplantation in every patient, and there was variation in brentuximab vedotin exposure. Best responses fell into complete response, partial response or progressive disease. The V gene lost 4 bases and the J gene lost 10 bases, with 23 bases spanning the gap. Looked up from germline, CDR1 is MNHNS and CDR2 is SASEGT. The CDR3 has 17 amino acids. The source of the sample is a study of PD-1 blockade in classical Hodgkin lymphoma. In the study overall: With a 2-week interval, patients received intravenous nivolumab at 3 mg/kg. Findings and limits, study-wide: Complete responders had baseline diversity similar to newly diagnosed patients. Sources of repertoire differences remain undefined, possibly disease activity or prior therapy.

The receptor was isolated from a human donor with classical Hodgkin lymphoma. Source: peripheral blood mononuclear cells (PBMCs), taken before the second cycle of nivolumab. V usage is TRBV6-1 and J usage is TRBJ1-6; D may be TRBD1 (6 bases). CDR3 sequence: CASSARGKDALRSPLHF. The DNA of the CDR3 is TGTGCCAGCAGTGCCAGGGGTAAGGATGCCCTTCGCTCACCCCTCCACTTT.